These 7 T cell receptor beta chains were sequenced from one sample in a study of T cells expressing NK-cell markers. TCRdb processed the 5' RACE reads again and assigns one entry to each CDR3 protein, with no DNA. Here the sample table reports hundreds of thousands of distinct CDR3 sequences. The sequencing sample was made of blood T cells: a sorted CD56 or NKG2C T cell subset, CD4+ or CD8+ T cells, or bulk PBMC T cells (not recorded which). Receptor source: a young man in good health.

V and J are TRBV12-3 or TRBV12-4 and TRBJ1-2. This CDR3 has 11 amino acids. The CDR3 is CASGDVYGYTF.

The rearrangement links TRBV7-8 to TRBJ2-5; TCRdb proposes TRBD2, but this gene call is untestable without DNA. The germline V gene has CDR1 SGHVS and CDR2 FQNEAQ. This CDR3 is 14 amino acids long. The chain's CDR3 is CASGLAGGRETQYF. Supplemented by reference TRBV7-8 and TRBJ2-5, the full variable domain reads GAGVSQSPRYKVAKRGQDVALRCDPISGHVSLFWYQQALGQGPEFLTYFQNEAQLDKSGLPSDRFFAERPEGSVSTLKIQRTQQEDSAVYLCASGLAGGRETQYFGPGTRLLVL.

The chain employs TRBV5-1 and TRBJ1-5; with no DNA, the TCRdb D assignment of TRBD1 cannot be verified. Per the germline V gene, CDR1 is SGHRS and CDR2 is YFSETQ. The CDR3 is 15 residues long. CDR3 residues: CASSYRQGADQPQHF.

The chain recombines TRBV6-1 with TRBJ1-5; the D call from TCRdb, TRBD1, cannot be confirmed without DNA. Looked up from germline, CDR1 is MNHNS and CDR2 is SASEGT. The CDR3 is 14 residues long. Here the CDR3 reads CASREGPSNQPQHF.

The CDR3 spells CAWSVGHSNQPQHF. The chain carries TRBV30 and TRBJ1-5. The CDR3 has 14 amino acids. From germline, CDR1 is GTSNPN and CDR2 SVGIG (reference sequence). Using reference TRBV30 and TRBJ1-5 for the parts outside the CDR3, the full variable domain is SQTIHQWPATLVQPVGSPLSLECTVEGTSNPNLYWYRQAAGRGLQLLFYSVGIGQISSEVPQNLSASRPQDRQFILSSKKLLLSDSGFYLCAWSVGHSNQPQHFGDGTRLSIL.

V and J are TRBV11-2 and TRBJ2-2. The CDR3 spans 12 residues. Germline CDR1 and CDR2: SGHAT and FQNNGV. This CDR3 reads CASSVSWGELFF. Based on the CDR3 plus reference TRBV11-2 and TRBJ2-2, the full variable domain is EAGVAQSPRYKIIEKRQSVAFWCNPISGHATLYWYQQILGQGPKLLIQFQNNGVVDDSQLPKDRFSAERLKGVDSTLKIQPAKLEDSAVYLCASSVSWGELFFGEGSRLTVL.

This chain joins TRBV27 and TRBJ1-5; there is no DNA to check the TCRdb D call of TRBD1. CDR3 length: 19 residues. Germline V gene sequence: CDR1 MNHEY, CDR2 SMNVEV (reference sequence). CDR3 protein: CASSSLKGTGYQVIQPQHF.